The 21 T cell receptor beta chains below all came from one sample that was sequenced in a study of shared clonotypes between healthy human individuals. Generated by immunoSEQ multiplex PCR, the TCRdb table keeps only in-frame clones and is missing some. The sample has about 1,800,000 clones, about 95% seen once. Naive CD8 populations comprised CD45RO-negative cells positively selected for CCR7, excluding terminally differentiated effector memory CD45RA+ cells. The sequenced material came from naive CD8+ T cells sorted from blood. These receptors were collected from a man aged 18 to 30 in good health.

The chain has TRBV7-8 and TRBJ2-6; D ambiguous. Per germline, CDR1 SGHVS and CDR2 FQNEAQ. The CDR3 has 14 residues. The ends were cut back, 2 bases at V and 1 base at J, with 3 bases in the middle. CDR3 nucleotides: TGTGCCAGCAGCTTACAATCTGGGGCCAACGTCCTGACTTTC. Its protein product is CASSLQSGANVLTF.

This clone was observed once. The J gene is TRBJ1-3, the V gene TRBV15; D gene uncertain. The CDR3 sequence is 13 residues long. Trimming removed 4 bases from V and 2 bases from J, with 6 bases in between. Germline loops: CDR1 LNHNV, CDR2 YYDKDF (reference sequence). The CDR3 nucleotides read TGTGCCACCAGCATTGTCCCTGGAAACACCATATATTTT. This codes for CATSIVPGNTIYF.

Notes on this clone: Compared with germline, one end of the junction differs, possibly owing to a read error. The chain combines TRBV7-7 with TRBJ2-7; D not certain. Germline loops: CDR1 SSHAT, CDR2 FNYEAQ (reference sequence). The CDR3 runs 13 residues. The CDR3 loop reads CASRPGSLYEQYF. CDR3 coding DNA: TGTGCTAGCAGACCTGGAAGCCTCTACGAGCAGTACTTC.

The chain has TRBV7-9 and TRBJ2-7, with 8 bases lining up with TRBD1. Germline assignment: CDR1 SEHNR and CDR2 FQNEAQ (reference sequence). This CDR3 has 12 amino acids. V lost 10 bases and J lost 5; bases outside the gene matches: 7. The CDR3, as DNA: TGTGCCACCGAGGACAGGGCGCACGAGCAGTACTTC. Translated: CATEDRAHEQYF.

The chain couples TRBV7-9 to TRBJ2-2; perhaps TRBD2 as D (6 bases). This CDR3 region has 17 residues. The germline CDR1 and CDR2 sequences are SEHNR and FQNEAQ (reference sequence). V lost 3 bases to trimming and J lost 3 bases, with 17 bases between them. Here the CDR3 reads CASSFQFAGRHTGELFF. The CDR3 nucleotides are TGTGCCAGCAGCTTTCAGTTCGCAGGGAGGCACACCGGGGAGCTGTTTTTT.

On this clone itself: Other DNA sequences in the sample encode the same CDR3. The chain joins TRBV27 to TRBJ1-5; D remains ambiguous. The ends were cut back, 2 bases at V and 0 bases at J, with 5 bases in the middle. The length of the CDR3 is 14 residues. The germline gives CDR1 MNHEY, CDR2 SMNVEV (reference sequence). This chain's CDR3 is CASSLGYSNQPQHF. The DNA for the CDR3 is TGTGCCAGCAGTTTAGGTTATAGCAATCAGCCCCAGCATTTT.

The rearrangement joins TRBV4-2 to TRBJ1-5; TRBD1 is a possible D gene (6 bases). V lost 8 bases, J lost 1 base, and 9 bases lay in between. CDR1 is LGHNA and CDR2 is YNFKEQ in the germline V gene. The CDR3 is 13 residues long. The CDR3 DNA reads TGTGCCAGCGGAGGACAGAGCAATCAGCCCCAGCATTTT. As protein: CASGGQSNQPQHF.

Only one count was recorded for this clone. The genes are TRBV7-8 and TRBJ2-1; D remains ambiguous. This CDR3 contains 21 residues. Germline CDR1 reads SGHVS; CDR2 reads FQNEAQ. V lost 2 bases, J lost 8 bases, and 34 bases lay in between. CDR3 loop: CASSLKPISPDATPGPDEQFF. CDR3 nucleotide sequence: TGTGCCAGCAGCTTAAAACCCATTAGCCCGGACGCCACGCCTGGACCCGATGAGCAGTTCTTC.

V gene TRBV4-1 combines with J gene TRBJ1-2, with no clear D. CDR3 length equals 15 residues. Germline lookup yields CDR1 MGHRA and CDR2 YSYEKL. V was shortened by 3 bases and J by 6 bases, with 17 bases between the two germline ends. The CDR3 sequence is CASSQAHGGIDGYTF. CDR3 nucleotide sequence: TGCGCCAGCAGCCAGGCCCATGGAGGGATTGATGGCTACACCTTC.

The chain recombines TRBV10-3 with TRBJ1-2; the D gene is possibly TRBD1 (6 bases). Germline CDR1 and CDR2: ENHRY and SYGVKD. V gave up 8 bases and J gave up 1 base, with 23 bases separating them. This CDR3 is built from 17 residues. The CDR3 sequence is CAIGDDVEDRHNYGYTF. As DNA, the CDR3 is TGTGCCATCGGAGACGACGTCGAGGACAGACATAACTATGGCTACACCTTC.

In its sample, this clone was seen once. V usage is TRBV6-5 and J usage is TRBJ2-7, with D possibly TRBD2 on 5 matching bases. V lost 6 bases and J lost 6, with 12 bases in between. Germline CDR1 is MNHEY and CDR2 is SVGAGI. The CDR3 runs 12 residues. The CDR3 DNA is TGTGCCAGCAGCCCAACTAGAGGCGAGCAGTACTTC. It translates to CASSPTRGEQYF.

The V call is TRBV2, the J call TRBJ2-7, with a weak D call TRBD2 (5 bases). V was shortened by 5 bases and J by 7 bases, with 12 bases between the two germline ends. There are 12 residues in the CDR3. CDR1 is SNHLY, CDR2 FYNNEI, per germline. The CDR3 spells CASSFQLAEQYF. In nucleotides, the CDR3 is TGTGCCAGCAGTTTCCAGCTAGCTGAGCAGTACTTC.

The chain recombines TRBV18 with TRBJ2-5; 7 nucleotides agree with TRBD2. Unmatched junction bases numbered 9, after V lost 3 bases and J lost 2 bases. Germline CDR1 and CDR2: KGHSH and LQKENI. This CDR3 comprises 16 residues. The CDR3 sequence is CASSPPQGGLQETQYF. DNA for the CDR3: TGTGCCAGCTCACCCCCGCAGGGAGGGCTTCAAGAGACCCAGTACTTC.

This clone has just one count. The rearrangement links TRBV21-1 to TRBJ2-7; no check of the table's D call, TRBD2, against the DNA was made. TRBV21-1 is reported as a pseudogene. This CDR3 region has 14 residues. The DNA for the CDR3 is TGTGCCAGTCGAACCGGGACTAGCGACTACGAGCAGTACTTC. It is translated as CASRTGTSDYEQYF.

The chain is built from TRBV29-1 and TRBJ1-2; D gene uncertain. Trimming removed 0 bases at V and 4 bases at J, with 15 bases between. The CDR3 is 15 amino acids. Looked up from germline, CDR1 is SQVTM and CDR2 is ANQGSEA. CDR3 loop: CSVEDQVKRGYGYTF. The CDR3 region has the DNA TGCAGCGTTGAAGATCAGGTCAAACGGGGCTATGGCTACACCTTC.

V gene TRBV28 combines with J gene TRBJ1-5; D remains unclear. V was shortened by 6 bases and J by 0 bases, with 12 bases between the two germline ends. The germline gives CDR1 MDHEN, CDR2 SYDVKM. The CDR3 sequence is 15 residues long. The CDR3 reads CASRPTDHSNQPQHF. CDR3 bases: TGTGCCAGCAGACCCACGGACCATAGCAATCAGCCCCAGCATTTT. Supplemented by reference TRBV28 and TRBJ1-5, the full variable domain reads DVKVTQSSRYLVKRTGEKVFLECVQDMDHENMFWYRQDPGLGLRLIYFSYDVKMKEKGDIPEGYSVSREKKERFSLILESASTNQTSMYLCASRPTDHSNQPQHFGDGTRLSIL.

As DNA, the CDR3 is TGTGCCAGCAGCCTAGGGACTGTTACTATTAGCAATCAGCCCCAGCATTTT. Translating it yields CASSLGTVTISNQPQHF. The chain recombines TRBV5-8 with TRBJ1-5; D is perhaps TRBD1 (5 bases). The CDR3 covers 17 residues. The V gene lost 4 bases and the J gene lost 0 bases, with 17 bases spanning the gap. CDR1 SGHTS and CDR2 YDEGEE come from the germline V gene. The full variable domain, rest sourced from reference TRBV5-8 and TRBJ1-5, is EAGVTQSPTHLIKTRGQQATLRCSPISGHTSVYWYQQALGLGLQFLLWYDEGEERNRGNFPPRFSGRQFPNYSSELNVNALELEDSALYLCASSLGTVTISNQPQHFGDGTRLSIL.

Details on this clone: In the same sample, other DNA sequences code for this CDR3. This chain joins TRBV19 and TRBJ2-2; D uncertain. CDR3 length: 13 residues. The V end was cut by 3 bases, the J end by 4 bases, with 6 bases between. CDR1 is LNHDA and CDR2 is SQIVND in the germline V gene (reference sequence). CDR3 amino acids: CASSITITGELFF. DNA of the CDR3: TGTGCCAGTAGTATCACCATCACCGGGGAGCTGTTTTTT.

The chain combines TRBV5-6 with TRBJ2-7; 11 bases line up with TRBD2. The CDR3 length is 18 residues. Germline V gene data show CDR1 as SGHDT and CDR2 as YYEEEE. V lost 0 bases, J lost 0 bases, and 8 bases stayed unmatched. CDR3 sequence reads: CASSLAWGSGRDSYEQYF. The CDR3 DNA is TGTGCCAGCAGCTTGGCCTGGGGTAGCGGGAGGGACTCCTACGAGCAGTACTTC.

For this clone: Other DNA variants within this sample encode the same CDR3. V and J are TRBV7-9 and TRBJ2-7; a weak D match, TRBD1 (7 bases). Germline values: CDR1 SEHNR, CDR2 FQNEAQ (reference sequence). The germline V and J ends were trimmed by 4 bases and 4 bases, with 11 bases remaining between them. This CDR3 is 13 amino acids long. CDR3: CASSSPGGYEQYF. CDR3 DNA: TGTGCCAGCAGCTCCCCAGGGGGGTACGAGCAGTACTTC.

The rearrangement uses TRBV6-1 and TRBJ1-5; D is ambiguous. The CDR3 runs 15 residues. From germline, CDR1 is MNHNS and CDR2 SASEGT. The V and J ends lost 2 bases and 4 bases respectively, with 12 bases between them. DNA for the CDR3: TGTGCCAGCAGTGAATGGGAGGCCCCGAATCAGCCCCAGCATTTT. It encodes CASSEWEAPNQPQHF.